The rows below give T cell receptor beta chains drawn from one sample of a study of T cells in narcolepsy. Sequenced by immunoSEQ multiplex PCR; TCRdb stores in-frame clones only, minus some. The sample has 25,000 to 30,000 clones, 75% to 85% seen once. Sample: CD45RA- memory CD4+ T cells from PBMCs. The origin of the receptors is a human donor with narcolepsy. CDR3s include the opening cysteine and the closing phenylalanine or tryptophan. Each record gives: J gene, D gene, clone size, V gene, CDR3 protein, CDR3 DNA. D genes are given only for firm matches. Clone size appears in some rows only: once, few, many, or a class for an expanded clone.

TRBJ1-2 - - TRBV9 CASSVSGTALAGYTF TGTGCCAGCAGCGTCTCCGGGACGGCGCTAGCTGGCTACACCTTC
TRBJ2-7 - few TRBV10-2 CASSGVHPYVTYEQYF TGCGCCAGCAGTGGAGTCCACCCATACGTAACCTACGAGCAGTACTTC
TRBJ1-2 TRBD1 once TRBV11-2 CASSGQGLIYGYTF TGTGCCAGCAGCGGACAGGGACTGATCTATGGCTACACCTTC
TRBJ2-2 - few TRBV5-1 CASSFHGSSPGELFF TGCGCCAGCAGCTTCCACGGCTCTAGCCCCGGGGAGCTGTTTTTT
TRBJ2-5 TRBD2 - TRBV9 CASSVVLAGGQETQYF TGTGCCAGCAGCGTAGTTCTAGCGGGGGGACAAGAGACCCAGTACTTC
TRBJ1-1 - - TRBV28 CASSLGRRGTEAFF TGTGCCAGCAGTTTAGGCCGGCGGGGGACTGAAGCTTTCTTT
TRBJ2-7 TRBD1 - TRBV18 CASSPDRTSNEQYF TGTGCCAGCTCACCGGACAGGACATCCAACGAGCAGTACTTC
TRBJ2-2 - - TRBV28 CASRYPQGGELFF TGTGCCAGCAGGTACCCTCAAGGCGGGGAGCTGTTTTTT
TRBJ2-5 TRBD1 - TRBV5-1 CASSLVQGARETQYF TGCGCCAGCAGCTTGGTGCAGGGGGCGCGAGAGACCCAGTACTTC
TRBJ1-1 TRBD1 - TRBV5-1 CASSLGGGETEAFF TGCGCCAGCAGCTTGGGAGGGGGCGAGACTGAAGCTTTCTTT
TRBJ2-7 - - TRBV5-1 CASSLPSYEQYF TGCGCCAGCAGCTTGCCCTCCTACGAGCAGTACTTC
TRBJ2-3 TRBD2 - TRBV10-2 CASSSRGGPDTQYF TGCGCCAGCAGTTCGCGGGGGGGACCCGATACGCAGTATTTT
TRBJ2-3 - - TRBV29-1 CSVGTDTQYF TGCAGCGTAGGTACAGATACGCAGTATTTT
TRBJ1-6 - - TRBV18 CASSPGTDSPLHF TGTGCCAGCTCACCCGGGACTGATTCACCCCTCCACTTT
TRBJ2-1 - - TRBV9 CASSVEPSSYNEQFF TGTGCCAGCAGCGTAGAACCCAGCTCCTACAATGAGCAGTTCTTC
TRBJ2-1 TRBD2 - TRBV7-9 CASSPPFRLAGSRNEQFF TGTGCCAGCAGCCCCCCGTTTAGGCTAGCGGGGTCGAGGAATGAGCAGTTCTTC
TRBJ2-7 - - TRBV18 CASSQRYTDEQYF TGTGCCAGCTCACAAAGATATACAGACGAGCAGTACTTC
TRBJ2-1 TRBD1 - TRBV7-7 CASSLDGTVNNEQFF TGTGCCAGCAGCTTAGACGGGACAGTCAACAATGAGCAGTTCTTC
TRBJ1-2 TRBD1 - TRBV7-9 CASSLGAGQAADGYTF TGTGCCAGCAGCTTGGGAGCGGGACAGGCGGCGGATGGCTACACCTTC
TRBJ1-3 - - TRBV4-2 CASSQDRGSGNTIYF TGTGCCAGCAGCCAAGATAGGGGATCTGGAAACACCATATATTTT
TRBJ1-1 - - TRBV6-4 CASSDSVGREAFF TGTGCCAGCAGTGACTCGGTAGGGCGTGAAGCTTTCTTT
TRBJ2-3 TRBD1 - TRBV19 CASSTRDSVTDTQYF TGTGCCAGTAGCACCCGGGACAGCGTCACAGATACGCAGTATTTT
TRBJ1-1 - - TRBV4-1 CASSQESRRNTEAFF TGTGCCAGCAGCCAAGAGAGCAGGCGGAACACTGAAGCTTTCTTT
TRBJ2-3 - - TRBV11-3 CASSTDTQYF TGTGCCAGCAGCACAGATACGCAGTATTTT
TRBJ2-5 - - TRBV4-2 CASSQEGRGETQYF TGTGCCAGCAGCCAAGAAGGGCGAGGGGAGACCCAGTACTTC
TRBJ1-6 TRBD1 - TRBV5-1 CASSTTGTGNSPLHF TGCGCCAGCAGCACGACCGGGACAGGAAATTCACCCCTCCACTTT
TRBJ2-3 - - TRBV9 CASSVAVGGLTDTQYF TGTGCCAGCAGCGTAGCTGTGGGGGGGCTCACAGATACGCAGTATTTT
TRBJ2-2 - - TRBV11-2 CASSRNTGELFF TGTGCCAGCAGCCGGAACACCGGGGAGCTGTTTTTT
TRBJ1-3 - - TRBV4-1 CASSQVDMGWVSGNTIYF TGCGCCAGCAGCCAAGTAGACATGGGATGGGTCTCTGGAAACACCATATATTTT
TRBJ2-1 - - TRBV7-8 CASSLVSLGNEQFF TGTGCCAGCAGCTTAGTCTCCCTAGGCAATGAGCAGTTCTTC
TRBJ2-5 TRBD1 - TRBV12-5 CASGLAYRGLPREQYF TGTGCTAGTGGTTTGGCCTACAGGGGGCTACCGAGGGAGCAGTACTTC
TRBJ1-2 - - TRBV6-1 CASSEMGAGSYTF TGTGCCAGCAGTGAAATGGGGGCGGGAAGCTACACCTTC
TRBJ1-3 - - TRBV7-2 CASSTGPPPGNTIYF TGTGCCAGCAGCACAGGACCCCCCCCTGGAAACACCATATATTTT
TRBJ2-5 - - TRBV9 CASSGRNFQETQYF TGTGCCAGCAGCGGGCGTAATTTCCAAGAGACCCAGTACTTC
TRBJ1-1 TRBD1 - TRBV15 CATSRDRGLNTEAFF TGTGCCACCAGCAGAGACAGGGGGCTGAACACTGAAGCTTTCTTT
TRBJ2-3 - few TRBV18 CASSGESDTQYF TGTGCCAGCTCAGGGGAGTCAGATACGCAGTATTTT
TRBJ2-6 - - TRBV19 CASTTRRISGANVLTF TGTGCCAGTACCACACGACGGATCTCTGGGGCCAACGTCCTGACTTTC